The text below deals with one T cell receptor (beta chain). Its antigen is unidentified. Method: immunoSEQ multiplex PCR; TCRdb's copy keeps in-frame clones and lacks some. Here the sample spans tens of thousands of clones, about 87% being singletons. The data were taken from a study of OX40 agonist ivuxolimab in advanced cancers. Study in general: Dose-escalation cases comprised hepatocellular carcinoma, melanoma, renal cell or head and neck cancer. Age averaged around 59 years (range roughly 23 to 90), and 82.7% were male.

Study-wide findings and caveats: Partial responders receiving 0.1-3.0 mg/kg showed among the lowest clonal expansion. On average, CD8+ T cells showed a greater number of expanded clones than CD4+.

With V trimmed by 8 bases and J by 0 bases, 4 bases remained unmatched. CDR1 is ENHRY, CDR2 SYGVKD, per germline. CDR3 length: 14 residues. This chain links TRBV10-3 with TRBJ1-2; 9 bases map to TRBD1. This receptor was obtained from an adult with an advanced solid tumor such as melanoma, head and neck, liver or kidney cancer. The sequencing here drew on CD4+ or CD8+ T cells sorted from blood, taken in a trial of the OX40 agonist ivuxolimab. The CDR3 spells CAIGTGPANYGYTF. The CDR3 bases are TGTGCCATCGGGACAGGGCCCGCTAACTATGGCTACACCTTC.